This T cell receptor (beta chain) emerged from a study of cytomegalovirus exposure and HLA in healthy donors. With 8 bases clipped from V and 2 bases from J, the junction kept 8 bases outside the gene matches. In germline, CDR1 is MNHNS, CDR2 SASEGT. The CDR3 sequence is 15 residues long. Findings and caveats of the study: The study recorded more than 150 TCR beta chains that were cytomegalovirus-associated. A highly shared variant cluster was judged a likely technical artifact. Highest at DRB1 and lowest at HLA-C, TCR association rates differed among HLA loci in a later analysis.

As concerns this clone: Its antigen is currently unknown.

PCR amplification relied on 60 Vbeta primers (plus 13 Jbeta primers). The method was immunoSEQ multiplex PCR; TCRdb's version includes in-frame clones alone and lacks a portion of them. The sample consists of approximately 160,000 clones, around 65% of them appearing once. The chain is built from TRBV6-1 and TRBJ2-1; 8 nucleotides line up with TRBD1. This clonotype originated in a middle-aged woman in good health and CMV-seropositive. The specimen sequenced was PBMCs. DNA of the CDR3: TGTGCCAGCGATAAACAGGGGGGAACCTACAATGAGCAGTTCTTC. The encoded protein is CASDKQGGTYNEQFF.